These 16 T cell receptor beta chains were all obtained from the same sample, sequenced in a study of T cell responses to AZD1222 COVID-19 vaccine (dated by TCRdb to the early 2020s). Preparation of the library involved the immunoSEQ multiplex PCR assay. Not all clones reach the TCRdb copy of this immuneACCESS table, which keeps in-frame sequences only. Checked studies attribute under half of the gap to unresolved V genes and leave the rest unexplained. This sample lists 130,000 or so clones; more than 75% were detected once. The ten largest clonotypes hold more than 1% of the sample. Reading the label with the study, this specimen's time point is: about 28 days (+/-7) after the second vaccine dose. The sample here was peripheral blood, taken 28 days after the second AZD1222 dose. Source of these receptors: an adult who received the AZD1222 COVID-19 vaccine.

V gene TRBV27 combines with J gene TRBJ1-6; no clear D gene. V was trimmed by 2 bases and J by 7 bases, leaving 6 bases between them. The CDR3 extends over 13 amino acids. The germline CDR1 and CDR2 sequences are MNHEY and SMNVEV (reference sequence). CDR3 residues: CASSLRENSPLHF. In nucleotides, the CDR3 is TGTGCCAGCAGTTTAAGGGAGAATTCACCCCTCCACTTT.

The chain couples TRBV24-1 to TRBJ2-2, with 7 nucleotides matching TRBD1. Germline trimming cut 3 bases from V and 0 bases from J; bases unmatched to any gene: 6. The CDR3 covers 17 residues. Germline V lookup: CDR1 KGHDR, CDR2 SFDVKD. The CDR3 region has the DNA TGTGCCACCAGTGATCCCGGACAGGCGTCGAACACCGGGGAGCTGTTTTTT. Encoded protein: CATSDPGQASNTGELFF.

This rearrangement joins TRBV29-1 to TRBJ2-7, with 7 bases identical to TRBD1. The V and J ends lost 4 bases and 0 bases, in that order; junction bases with no gene match: 9. Germline CDR1 reads SQVTM; CDR2 reads ANQGSEA. The length of the CDR3 is 15 residues. CDR3 amino acids: CSVVPETGFSYEQYF. The CDR3 coding sequence is TGCAGCGTTGTCCCAGAGACAGGGTTCTCCTACGAGCAGTACTTC.

CDR3 protein: CASSFVGRTDTQYF. CDR3 coding DNA: TGTGCCAGCAGTTTCGTGGGAAGGACAGATACGCAGTATTTT. The J gene is TRBJ2-3, the V gene TRBV28; D is uncertain. Between the trimmed V and J ends, which lost 3 bases and 3 bases, there was a span of 10 bases. This CDR3 comprises 14 residues. Germline V gene data show CDR1 as MDHEN and CDR2 as SYDVKM.

The rearrangement joins TRBV7-3 to TRBJ2-7; D is unresolved. CDR3 length equals 14 residues. Germline V gene data show CDR1 as SGHTA and CDR2 as FQGTGA. V was shortened by 5 bases and J by 0 bases, with 11 bases between the two germline ends. The CDR3 sequence: CASSPTTASYEQYF. DNA for the CDR3: TGTGCCAGCAGCCCCACCACAGCCTCCTACGAGCAGTACTTC. Together with reference TRBV7-3 and TRBJ2-7, the CDR3 gives the full variable domain: GAGVSQTPSNKVTEKGKYVELRCDPISGHTALYWYRQSLGQGPEFLIYFQGTGAADDSGLPNDRFFAVRPEGSVSTLKIQRTERGDSAVYLCASSPTTASYEQYFGPGTRLTVT.

The rearrangement joins TRBV9 to TRBJ2-1; 11 nucleotides agree with TRBD2. Germline CDR1 reads SGDLS; CDR2 reads YYNGEE. CDR3 length equals 16 residues. J gave up 2 bases and V 3 bases, and 4 bases lay outside the gene matches. The CDR3 loop reads CASSASTSGTYNEQFF. As DNA, the CDR3 is TGTGCCAGCAGCGCCTCGACTAGCGGGACCTACAATGAGCAGTTCTTC. Full variable domain (outside the CDR3, taken from reference TRBV9 and TRBJ2-1): DSGVTQTPKHLITATGQRVTLRCSPRSGDLSVYWYQQSLDQGLQFLIQYYNGEERAKGNILERFSAQQFPDLHSELNLSSLELGDSALYFCASSASTSGTYNEQFFGPGTRLTVL.

The V gene is TRBV19, the J gene TRBJ1-2; D is unresolved. Germline CDR1 and CDR2: LNHDA and SQIVND (reference sequence). This CDR3 is built from 14 residues. With 1 base removed from V and 8 bases from J, the gap between germline ends came to 14 bases. The CDR3 protein is CASSIGRIPYGYTF. CDR3 sequence (DNA): TGTGCCAGTAGTATAGGAAGGATACCCTACGGCTACACCTTC.

V is TRBV5-1 and J is TRBJ1-3; D not resolved. Trimming pared 4 bases from V and 0 bases from J, leaving 11 bases between. This CDR3 spans 15 amino acids. Per germline, CDR1 SGHRS and CDR2 YFSETQ. The CDR3 loop is CASSLASRSGNTIYF. DNA for the CDR3: TGCGCCAGCAGCCTAGCCTCCCGCTCTGGAAACACCATATATTTT.

J is TRBJ1-1 and V is TRBV30; D ambiguous. The CDR3 sequence is 17 residues long. The germline gives CDR1 GTSNPN, CDR2 SVGIG (reference sequence). Between the trimmed V and J ends, which lost 4 bases and 7 bases, there was a span of 28 bases. In DNA form, the CDR3 reads TGTGCCTGGACCCGATCTTTTGACGGAGCCAGAAGGAGTGAAGCTTTCTTT. It specifies CAWTRSFDGARRSEAFF. Drawing the rest from reference TRBV30 and TRBJ1-1, the complete variable domain is SQTIHQWPATLVQPVGSPLSLECTVEGTSNPNLYWYRQAAGRGLQLLFYSVGIGQISSEVPQNLSASRPQDRQFILSSKKLLLSDSGFYLCAWTRSFDGARRSEAFFGQGTRLTVV.

This chain uses TRBV3-1 (or the pseudogene TRBV3-2) with TRBJ1-2; D perhaps matches TRBD1 (5 bases). CDR3 length: 13 residues. V was pared by 4 bases and J by 8 bases, with 14 bases between. Germline V CDR1 and CDR2: LGHDT, YNNKEL (reference sequence). CDR3 DNA: TGTGCCAGCAGCCCTAATGGGGGGTACGGCTACACCTTC. Translation gives CASSPNGGYGYTF.

The chain links TRBV7-8 to TRBJ1-2; a weak D match, TRBD1 (5 bases). The CDR3 consists of 12 residues. CDR1 SGHVS and CDR2 FQNEAQ come from the germline V gene. V lost 5 bases and J lost 4, with 8 bases in between. This chain's CDR3 is CASSRDSYGYTF. CDR3 coding DNA: TGTGCCAGCAGCCGAGACAGCTATGGCTACACCTTC.

The J gene is TRBJ1-1, the V gene TRBV30; 7 nucleotides agree with TRBD1. The V gene's germline CDR1 is GTSNPN and CDR2 SVGIG (reference sequence). Germline trimming cut 1 base from V and 3 bases from J; bases unmatched to any gene: 5. There are 14 residues in the CDR3. The CDR3 DNA is TGTGCCTGGAGTGAAAGACAGGGATACACTGAAGCTTTCTTT. Translated, it gives CAWSERQGYTEAFF.

The chain is built from TRBV12-3 or TRBV12-4 and TRBJ2-1; the D is unclear. V lost 3 bases and J 6 bases, leaving 6 bases between the germline ends. The CDR3 runs 12 residues. The CDR3 DNA reads as TGTGCCAGCAGTTTTACTTCCAATGAGCAGTTCTTC. Translated, it gives CASSFTSNEQFF.

The chain carries TRBV6-5 and TRBJ2-2, with D maybe TRBD1 (6 bases). This CDR3 is 14 amino acids long. Germline V gene data show CDR1 as MNHEY and CDR2 as SVGAGI. The V end lost 5 bases, the J end lost 3 bases, and 10 bases lay between the germline ends. For the CDR3, the DNA is TGTGCCAGCAGTCCAGGGGAACACACCGGGGAGCTGTTTTTT. It is translated as CASSPGEHTGELFF.

The CDR3 sequence is CASSLDSNYGYTF. CDR3 nucleotides: TGTGCCAGCAGTTTAGACAGTAACTATGGCTACACCTTC. The genes are TRBV6-5 and TRBJ1-2, with D tentatively TRBD1 (5 bases). This CDR3 has 13 residues. Germline V gene sequence: CDR1 MNHEY, CDR2 SVGAGI. V lost 4 bases and J 1 base, leaving 7 bases between the germline ends.

V usage is TRBV29-1 and J usage is TRBJ1-1, with 7 bases matching TRBD1. Germline loops: CDR1 SQVTM, CDR2 ANQGSEA. The CDR3 runs to 14 residues. V was clipped by 4 bases and J by 2 bases; unmatched bases: 7. In DNA, the CDR3 is TGCAGCGTTGGTTCCCAGGGGGGAAACACTGAAGCTTTCTTT. It translates to CSVGSQGGNTEAFF. Full variable domain (remainder filled in from reference TRBV29-1 and TRBJ1-1): SAVISQKPSRDICQRGTSLTIQCQVDSQVTMMFWYRQQPGQSLTLIATANQGSEATYESGFVIDKFPISRPNLTFSTLTVSNMSPEDSSIYLCSVGSQGGNTEAFFGQGTRLTVV.